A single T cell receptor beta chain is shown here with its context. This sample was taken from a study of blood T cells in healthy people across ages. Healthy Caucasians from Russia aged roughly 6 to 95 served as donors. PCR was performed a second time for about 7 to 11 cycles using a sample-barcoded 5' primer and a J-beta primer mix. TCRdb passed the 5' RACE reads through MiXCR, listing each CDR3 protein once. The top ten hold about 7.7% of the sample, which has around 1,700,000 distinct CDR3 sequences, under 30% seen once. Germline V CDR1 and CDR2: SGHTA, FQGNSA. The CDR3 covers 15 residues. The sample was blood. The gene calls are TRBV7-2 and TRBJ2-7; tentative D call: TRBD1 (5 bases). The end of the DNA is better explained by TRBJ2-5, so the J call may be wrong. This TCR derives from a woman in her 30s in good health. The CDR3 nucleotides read TGTGCCAGCAGCTTACAGAAGGGGCCCGGCGGGACCCAGTACTTC. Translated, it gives CASSLQKGPGGTQYF.